These 26 T cell receptor beta chains originate from one sample sequenced in a study of technical replicates of blood from a handful of donors (dated by TCRdb to between 2016 and 2019). Preparation of the library involved the immunoSEQ multiplex PCR assay. This is the immuneACCESS table as TCRdb keeps it, with only in-frame sequences that have V and J called. A part of the clones is gone; compared with another copy, unresolved V genes explain less than half, and the rest is unexplained. For this sample the table gives 75,000 to 95,000 clones, of which roughly 90% were detected only once. Together, the top ten hold over 0.2% of the sample. Sequencing used T cells isolated from PBMCs. Receptor source: a human donor in good health.

The chain combines TRBV4-2 with TRBJ2-7; D is perhaps TRBD1 (6 bases). V was shortened by 0 bases and J by 2 bases, with 14 bases between the two germline ends. There are 16 residues in the CDR3. CDR1 and CDR2 from the germline V gene are LGHNA and YNFKEQ. As DNA, the CDR3 is TGTGCCAGCAGCCAAGATAGGGGGACGTCCGCCTACGAGCAGTACTTC. Translating gives CASSQDRGTSAYEQYF.

This clone came up a few times. The rearrangement links TRBV7-9 to TRBJ1-5; the D is unclear. Germline V gives CDR1 SEHNR, CDR2 FQNEAQ (reference sequence). This CDR3 contains 12 residues. V gave up 5 bases and J gave up 6 bases, with 8 bases separating them. Here the CDR3 DNA reads TGTGCCAGCAGCGCAGCGGCTCAGCCCCAGCATTTT. Its protein is CASSAAAQPQHF.

This clone was seen once. The V call is TRBV5-1, the J call TRBJ1-5; 7 nucleotides line up with TRBD1. The germline gives CDR1 SGHRS, CDR2 YFSETQ. The CDR3 extends over 18 amino acids. Trimming took 0 bases from V and 0 from J; bases not matched to a gene: 9. CDR3 sequence (DNA): TGCGCCAGCAGCTTGGTAGGGGACAGATTTTCTAGCAATCAGCCCCAGCATTTT. It translates to CASSLVGDRFSSNQPQHF.

This chain links TRBV5-4 with TRBJ2-4; 7 bases line up with TRBD1. From germline, CDR1 is SGHNT and CDR2 YYREEE (reference sequence). Unmatched junction bases numbered 7, after V lost 4 bases and J lost 0 bases. CDR3 length equals 16 residues. Here the CDR3 reads CASSATGRIAKNIQYF. As DNA, the CDR3 is TGTGCCAGCAGCGCGACAGGGAGAATAGCCAAAAACATTCAGTACTTC.

The rearrangement joins TRBV7-9 to TRBJ2-1, with a weak D call TRBD2 (6 bases). The germline V gene encodes CDR1 SEHNR and CDR2 FQNEAQ (reference sequence). Trimming removed 1 base from V and 3 bases from J, with 10 bases in between. This CDR3 comprises 15 residues. For the CDR3, the DNA is TGTGCCAGCAGCTTAGATGTGGGGGGCTACAATGAGCAGTTCTTC. Its translation: CASSLDVGGYNEQFF.

This chain connects TRBV7-9 to TRBJ1-1, with D unresolved. The CDR3 runs to 15 residues. Trimming removed 6 bases at V and 0 bases at J, with 14 bases between. Germline CDR1 and CDR2: SEHNR and FQNEAQ (reference sequence). The CDR3 is CASSPSVPLNTEAFF. CDR3 in DNA: TGTGCCAGCAGTCCTTCAGTACCGCTGAACACTGAAGCTTTCTTT.

This clone was recorded once. The rearrangement uses TRBV5-1 and TRBJ2-1, with 8 bases identical to TRBD2. Germline V CDR1 and CDR2: SGHRS, YFSETQ. V shed 2 bases and J 4 bases; nucleotides not matched to a gene: 2. This CDR3 contains 14 residues. The CDR3 loop reads CASSFSGEYNEQFF. CDR3 in DNA: TGCGCCAGCAGCTTTAGCGGGGAGTACAATGAGCAGTTCTTC.

The chain has TRBV7-9 and TRBJ1-2; the D is unclear. The germline V gene has CDR1 SEHNR and CDR2 FQNEAQ (reference sequence). The CDR3 is made up of 13 amino acids. The ends were cut back, 1 base at V and 3 bases at J, with 6 bases in the middle. This chain's CDR3 is CASSLGRDYGYTF. The DNA of the CDR3 is TGTGCCAGCAGCTTAGGTCGGGACTATGGCTACACCTTC.

The V call is TRBV2, the J call TRBJ1-1, with D hard to call. This CDR3 contains 14 residues. Germline lookup yields CDR1 SNHLY and CDR2 FYNNEI. Trimming removed 3 bases from V and 5 bases from J, with 13 bases in between. The CDR3, as DNA: TGTGCCAGCAGTGATACAACTATTATGACTGAAGCTTTCTTT. Its protein product is CASSDTTIMTEAFF.

This rearrangement joins TRBV6-1 to TRBJ2-1; 10 nucleotides agree with TRBD2. Losses at the gene ends were 4 bases for V and 8 bases for J; bases not matched to a gene: 17. CDR1 and CDR2 (germline): MNHNS, SASEGT. CDR3 length equals 18 residues. CDR3 region: CASSGGTLAGYYGDEQFF. CDR3 DNA sequence: TGTGCCAGCAGTGGAGGGACACTAGCGGGATATTATGGTGATGAGCAGTTCTTC.

The chain combines TRBV6-5 with TRBJ2-2; TRBD1 might be the D (5 bases). The length of the CDR3 is 13 residues. CDR1 MNHEY and CDR2 SVGAGI come from the germline V gene. V shed 7 bases and J shed 6 bases, with 12 bases lying between them. DNA for the CDR3: TGTGCCAGCACCCCGGCAGGGCCCGGGGAGCTGTTTTTT. Protein: CASTPAGPGELFF.

V usage is TRBV18 and J usage is TRBJ2-1, with D perhaps matching TRBD2 (6 bases). This CDR3 has 17 amino acids. V shed 3 bases and J shed 2 bases, with 17 bases lying between them. Germline values: CDR1 KGHSH, CDR2 LQKENI. CDR3 region: CASSPNLTLAPYNEQFF. In nucleotides, the CDR3 is TGTGCCAGCTCACCCAATCTGACTCTAGCGCCCTACAATGAGCAGTTCTTC.

The chain joins TRBV7-3 to TRBJ1-3; 7 nucleotides match TRBD1. V lost 0 bases, J lost 0 bases, and 5 bases stayed unmatched. Per the germline V gene, CDR1 is SGHTA and CDR2 is FQGTGA. The CDR3 length is 17 residues. The CDR3 loop is CASSLTGGPNSGNTIYF. The CDR3, as DNA: TGTGCCAGCAGCTTAACAGGGGGCCCTAACTCTGGAAACACCATATATTTT. Drawing the rest from reference TRBV7-3 and TRBJ1-3, the complete variable domain is GAGVSQTPSNKVTEKGKYVELRCDPISGHTALYWYRQSLGQGPEFLIYFQGTGAADDSGLPNDRFFAVRPEGSVSTLKIQRTERGDSAVYLCASSLTGGPNSGNTIYFGEGSWLTVV.

This chain joins TRBV4-1 and TRBJ2-1; 10 positions match TRBD1. The length of the CDR3 is 17 residues. J gave up 10 bases and V 2 bases, and 14 bases lay outside the gene matches. CDR1 MGHRA and CDR2 YSYEKL come from the germline V gene. CDR3 region: CASSQISPPGTGDEQFF. The CDR3 DNA is TGCGCCAGCAGCCAAATATCTCCCCCCGGGACAGGGGACGAGCAGTTCTTC.

V usage is TRBV10-3 and J usage is TRBJ2-3, with 9 bases fitting TRBD2. The junction had 3 bases not matched to a gene; V was cut back by 0 bases and J by 2 bases. Germline V gene data show CDR1 as ENHRY and CDR2 as SYGVKD. This CDR3 spans 16 amino acids. CDR3 nucleotides: TGTGCCATCAGTGAGTCTCCTAGCGGGGCCACAGATACGCAGTATTTT. It translates to CAISESPSGATDTQYF.

The chain joins TRBV27 to TRBJ2-7; the D gene is possibly TRBD2 (5 bases). The CDR3 sequence is 15 residues long. Germline CDR1 is MNHEY and CDR2 is SMNVEV (reference sequence). V was clipped by 6 bases and J by 3 bases, with 18 bases between them. The DNA of the CDR3 is TGTGCCAGCAGAGGGTTGGAAGCGGCCCACTACGAGCAGTACTTC. It codes for CASRGLEAAHYEQYF.

J is TRBJ2-7 and V is TRBV13, with 8 positions matching TRBD1. The J segment lost 6 bases and the V segment lost 5 bases, leaving 6 bases of the junction unmatched. CDR3 size: 13 residues. CDR1 and CDR2 (germline): PRHDT, FYEKMQ (reference sequence). The CDR3 loop is CASSAGTGFEQYF. The CDR3 bases are TGTGCCAGCAGCGCCGGGACAGGCTTCGAGCAGTACTTC.

V and J are TRBV15 and TRBJ1-1, with D possibly being TRBD1 (5 bases). Germline CDR1 LNHNV, CDR2 YYDKDF (reference sequence). The CDR3 loop spans 16 amino acids. Trimming cost V 0 bases and J 4 bases, with 15 bases left between them. CDR3 region: CATSRDRMAGITEAFF. In nucleotides, the CDR3 is TGTGCCACCAGCAGAGATCGAATGGCAGGGATCACTGAAGCTTTCTTT.

This clone was observed once. The chain combines TRBV6-5 with TRBJ1-1; TRBD1 matches at 7 bases. CDR3 length: 15 residues. The V and J ends lost 6 bases and 1 base, in that order; junction bases with no gene match: 8. CDR1 is MNHEY and CDR2 is SVGAGI in the germline V gene. In DNA, the CDR3 is TGTGCCAGCAGCCCTATACAGGGGTCGAACACTGAAGCTTTCTTT. This codes for CASSPIQGSNTEAFF.

The J gene is TRBJ2-5, the V gene TRBV2, with D tentatively TRBD1 (6 bases). Trimming removed 1 base from V and 2 bases from J, with 14 bases in between. From germline, CDR1 is SNHLY and CDR2 FYNNEI. CDR3 length equals 16 residues. The CDR3 protein is CASSEVATGSQETQYF. For the CDR3, the DNA is TGTGCCAGCAGTGAAGTAGCGACAGGCTCACAAGAGACCCAGTACTTC.

This clone was seen a handful of times. The chain links TRBV7-2 to TRBJ1-1; no clear D. Trimming took off 2 bases at V and 0 bases at J, with 10 bases between the two ends. The CDR3 covers 15 residues. CDR1 is SGHTA, CDR2 FQGNSA, per germline. CDR3 in amino acids: CASSLRRRVNTEAFF. The DNA of the CDR3 is TGTGCCAGCAGCTTACGTAGGCGGGTGAACACTGAAGCTTTCTTT.

J is TRBJ2-1 and V is TRBV7-3, with 8 bases fitting TRBD2. V shed 1 base and J 8 bases; nucleotides not matched to a gene: 7. The CDR3 runs 15 residues. The germline V gene encodes CDR1 SGHTA and CDR2 FQGTGA. Here the CDR3 DNA reads TGTGCCAGCAGCTTAAATGACGGGGGGGCCGATGAGCAGTTCTTC. Translating gives CASSLNDGGADEQFF.

V usage is TRBV28 and J usage is TRBJ2-7, with 10 bases that match TRBD1. This CDR3 is 15 amino acids long. Trimming cost V 5 bases and J 1 base; bases outside gene matches: 5. Germline V gives CDR1 MDHEN, CDR2 SYDVKM. CDR3 protein: CASSPRTGGSYEQYF. CDR3 bases: TGTGCCAGCAGTCCCCGGACAGGGGGGTCCTACGAGCAGTACTTC. The complete variable domain, with remaining parts taken from reference TRBV28 and TRBJ2-7, reads DVKVTQSSRYLVKRTGEKVFLECVQDMDHENMFWYRQDPGLGLRLIYFSYDVKMKEKGDIPEGYSVSREKKERFSLILESASTNQTSMYLCASSPRTGGSYEQYFGPGTRLTVT.

The chain combines TRBV28 with TRBJ1-1, with 9 bases that match TRBD1. Germline V gene sequence: CDR1 MDHEN, CDR2 SYDVKM. The CDR3 has 14 amino acids. J was trimmed by 2 bases and V by 5 bases; bases with no gene match: 3. The CDR3 here is CASSQQGANTEAFF. The CDR3 DNA reads as TGTGCCAGCAGTCAACAGGGGGCCAACACTGAAGCTTTCTTT. The whole variable domain, filled in from reference TRBV28 and TRBJ1-1, reads DVKVTQSSRYLVKRTGEKVFLECVQDMDHENMFWYRQDPGLGLRLIYFSYDVKMKEKGDIPEGYSVSREKKERFSLILESASTNQTSMYLCASSQQGANTEAFFGQGTRLTVV.

The chain links TRBV6-5 to TRBJ2-7; a weak D match, TRBD2 (6 bases). Germline assignment: CDR1 MNHEY and CDR2 SVGAGI. V was cut by 4 bases and J by 2 bases, with 15 bases left in between. CDR3 length equals 15 residues. The CDR3 sequence is CASSLAGTRAYEQYF. DNA for the CDR3: TGTGCCAGCAGTTTGGCGGGGACGAGGGCCTACGAGCAGTACTTC.

This chain joins TRBV9 and TRBJ2-6; D perhaps matches TRBD1 (6 bases). Germline CDR1 reads SGDLS; CDR2 reads YYNGEE. The V gene lost 4 bases and the J gene lost 4 bases, with 18 bases spanning the gap. This CDR3 comprises 17 residues. The DNA for the CDR3 is TGTGCCAGCAGCACCGGGACAAGATCTTCCGGGGCCAACGTCCTGACTTTC. This encodes CASSTGTRSSGANVLTF.